A selection of T cell receptor beta chains follows, all from one sample in a study of OX40 agonist ivuxolimab in advanced cancers. The protocol was immunoSEQ multiplex PCR, while the TCRdb copy is restricted to in-frame clones and leaves out a portion. The sample has approximately 35,000 clones, under 90% seen once; the top ten hold around 18%. Sample: CD4+ or CD8+ T cells sorted from blood, taken in a trial of the OX40 agonist ivuxolimab. These receptors came from an adult with an advanced solid tumor such as melanoma, head and neck, liver or kidney cancer. CDR3s include the opening cysteine and the closing phenylalanine or tryptophan. Each record gives: CDR3 protein, CDR3 DNA, V gene, J gene, clone size, D gene. The D gene is left open where the match is weak. Expanded clones are given a class, and other clones once, few, many or no size at all.

CDR3aa: CASSLNTFYEQYF
CDR3nt: TGTGCCAGCAGCTTGAACACCTTCTACGAGCAGTACTTC
v_gene: TRBV7-6
j_gene: TRBJ2-7
abundance: -
d_gene: -

CDR3aa: CASSVAGARRGYTF
CDR3nt: TGTGCCAGCAGCGTAGCTGGGGCAAGGCGCGGCTACACCTTC
v_gene: TRBV9
j_gene: TRBJ1-2
abundance: -
d_gene: -

CDR3aa: CASSQGMNTEAFF
CDR3nt: TGCGCCAGCAGCCAAGGAATGAACACTGAAGCTTTCTTT
v_gene: TRBV4-3
j_gene: TRBJ1-1
abundance: -
d_gene: -

CDR3aa: CASSVASGGSTDTQYF
CDR3nt: TGTGCCAGCAGCGTGGCTAGCGGGGGGAGCACAGATACGCAGTATTTT
v_gene: TRBV9
j_gene: TRBJ2-3
abundance: once
d_gene: TRBD2

CDR3aa: CASSELAGGPNIQYF
CDR3nt: TGTGCCAGCAGTGAACTAGCGGGGGGGCCAAACATTCAGTACTTC
v_gene: TRBV6-1
j_gene: TRBJ2-4
abundance: few
d_gene: TRBD2

CDR3aa: CASSFGGVLEQYF
CDR3nt: TGTGCCAGCAGCTTTGGAGGGGTCCTCGAGCAGTACTTC
v_gene: TRBV7-9
j_gene: TRBJ2-7
abundance: -
d_gene: -

CDR3aa: CASSFTVDYEQYF
CDR3nt: TGTGCCAGCAGTTTTACGGTCGACTACGAGCAGTACTTC
v_gene: TRBV27
j_gene: TRBJ2-7
abundance: -
d_gene: -

CDR3aa: CASSEAGVYEQYF
CDR3nt: TGTGCCAGCAGTGAAGCGGGAGTTTACGAGCAGTACTTC
v_gene: TRBV2
j_gene: TRBJ2-7
abundance: -
d_gene: -

CDR3aa: CASSVRTAGEAFF
CDR3nt: TGTGCCAGCAGCGTAAGAACTGCAGGGGAAGCTTTCTTT
v_gene: TRBV9
j_gene: TRBJ1-1
abundance: -
d_gene: -

CDR3aa: CALMSGRYNSPLHF
CDR3nt: TGTGCCCTCATGTCGGGCAGATATAATTCACCCCTCCACTTT
v_gene: TRBV30
j_gene: TRBJ1-6
abundance: -
d_gene: -

CDR3aa: CASSQVAWQETQYF
CDR3nt: TGTGCCAGCAGCCAAGTTGCCTGGCAAGAGACCCAGTACTTC
v_gene: TRBV4-2
j_gene: TRBJ2-5
abundance: -
d_gene: -

CDR3aa: CASSSSGGNTGELFF
CDR3nt: TGTGCCAGCAGCTCGAGCGGGGGGAACACCGGGGAGCTGTTTTTT
v_gene: TRBV11-2
j_gene: TRBJ2-2
abundance: -
d_gene: TRBD2

CDR3aa: CASSPRTVKDGYTF
CDR3nt: TGCGCCAGCAGCCCTCGGACGGTGAAAGATGGCTACACCTTC
v_gene: TRBV5-1
j_gene: TRBJ1-2
abundance: -
d_gene: -

CDR3aa: CASSLAGREEDYGYTF
CDR3nt: TGTGCCAGCAGCTTAGCGGGGAGGGAGGAAGACTATGGCTACACCTTC
v_gene: TRBV7-9
j_gene: TRBJ1-2
abundance: once
d_gene: -

CDR3aa: CASSTPGQGNTRGNIQYF
CDR3nt: TGTGCCAGTAGTACACCGGGACAGGGGAACACTAGAGGGAACATTCAGTACTTC
v_gene: TRBV19
j_gene: TRBJ2-4
abundance: -
d_gene: TRBD1

CDR3aa: CASSHGGTEAFF
CDR3nt: TGTGCCAGCAGCCACGGCGGGACAGAAGCTTTCTTT
v_gene: TRBV7-8
j_gene: TRBJ1-1
abundance: -
d_gene: -

CDR3aa: CASSVIPGAGAYYEQYF
CDR3nt: TGTGCCAGCAGCGTCATCCCCGGGGCAGGGGCCTACTACGAGCAGTACTTC
v_gene: TRBV7-9
j_gene: TRBJ2-7
abundance: -
d_gene: -

CDR3aa: CASSPSSGGRSYEQYF
CDR3nt: TGTGCCAGCAGCCCATCCTCGGGCGGGAGGAGCTACGAGCAGTACTTC
v_gene: TRBV11-3
j_gene: TRBJ2-7
abundance: -
d_gene: TRBD2

CDR3aa: CASSDLSGRRWGGELFF
CDR3nt: TGTGCCAGCAGTGACCTCAGCGGGAGGAGGTGGGGCGGGGAGCTGTTTTTT
v_gene: TRBV6-1
j_gene: TRBJ2-2
abundance: -
d_gene: TRBD2

CDR3aa: CASSLEGEDTIYF
CDR3nt: TGTGCCAGCAGCTTGGAGGGGGAGGACACCATATATTTT
v_gene: TRBV5-4
j_gene: TRBJ1-3
abundance: -
d_gene: -

CDR3aa: CASSVAIYPDTQYF
CDR3nt: TGTGCCAGCAGCGTAGCCATCTATCCAGATACGCAGTATTTT
v_gene: TRBV9
j_gene: TRBJ2-3
abundance: -
d_gene: -

CDR3aa: CASSQDGNIQYF
CDR3nt: TGCGCCAGCAGCCAAGACGGAAACATTCAGTACTTC
v_gene: TRBV4-1
j_gene: TRBJ2-4
abundance: -
d_gene: -

CDR3aa: CASSWGTGPTEAFF
CDR3nt: TGTGCCAGCAGCTGGGGGACAGGGCCCACTGAAGCTTTCTTT
v_gene: TRBV7-3
j_gene: TRBJ1-1
abundance: -
d_gene: TRBD1

CDR3aa: CASSKGLGLGYADTQYF
CDR3nt: TGTGCCAGCAGCAAGGGGCTCGGCTTGGGATACGCAGATACGCAGTATTTT
v_gene: TRBV27
j_gene: TRBJ2-3
abundance: -
d_gene: -

CDR3aa: CSVRPDAGETQYF
CDR3nt: TGCAGCGTTAGGCCGGACGCAGGGGAGACCCAGTACTTC
v_gene: TRBV29-1
j_gene: TRBJ2-5
abundance: -
d_gene: -

CDR3aa: CASSLEDIGTGELFF
CDR3nt: TGTGCCAGCAGCTTAGAAGACATCGGCACCGGGGAGCTGTTTTTT
v_gene: TRBV7-9
j_gene: TRBJ2-2
abundance: -
d_gene: -

CDR3aa: CASSLRWEGSYEQYF
CDR3nt: TGTGCCAGCAGTTTAAGGTGGGAGGGGTCCTACGAGCAGTACTTC
v_gene: TRBV28
j_gene: TRBJ2-7
abundance: few
d_gene: TRBD2

CDR3aa: CASSTLRGVNNEQFF
CDR3nt: TGTGCCAGTAGTACCCTAAGGGGGGTCAACAATGAGCAGTTCTTC
v_gene: TRBV19
j_gene: TRBJ2-1
abundance: once
d_gene: -

CDR3aa: CASGLVPSGPLNTEAFF
CDR3nt: TGTGCTAGTGGTTTGGTCCCCTCGGGACCGTTGAACACTGAAGCTTTCTTT
v_gene: TRBV12-5
j_gene: TRBJ1-1
abundance: once
d_gene: -

CDR3aa: CASSELAGGSTDTQYF
CDR3nt: TGTGCCAGCAGTGAACTAGCGGGGGGATCCACAGATACGCAGTATTTT
v_gene: TRBV6-4
j_gene: TRBJ2-3
abundance: -
d_gene: TRBD2

CDR3aa: CASKPIGNYGYTF
CDR3nt: TGTGCCAGCAAACCCATCGGGAACTATGGCTACACCTTC
v_gene: TRBV6-5
j_gene: TRBJ1-2
abundance: -
d_gene: -

CDR3aa: CATSRDNAWEAGSMDTQYF
CDR3nt: TGTGCCACCAGCAGAGATAACGCATGGGAGGCAGGGTCCATGGATACGCAGTATTTT
v_gene: TRBV15
j_gene: TRBJ2-3
abundance: -
d_gene: -

CDR3aa: CASSLYRGTNEKLFF
CDR3nt: TGTGCCAGCAGTTTATACAGGGGTACTAATGAAAAACTGTTTTTT
v_gene: TRBV28
j_gene: TRBJ1-4
abundance: -
d_gene: TRBD1

CDR3aa: CASSLGQGRVNQPQHF
CDR3nt: TGTGCCAGCAGCCTAGGTCAGGGACGGGTCAATCAGCCCCAGCATTTT
v_gene: TRBV11-2
j_gene: TRBJ1-5
abundance: -
d_gene: -

CDR3aa: CASSQGYEQYF
CDR3nt: TGTGCCAGCAGCCAGGGGTACGAGCAGTACTTC
v_gene: TRBV5-6
j_gene: TRBJ2-7
abundance: -
d_gene: -

CDR3aa: CASRSGGTMNTEAFF
CDR3nt: TGTGCCAGCAGGTCAGGAGGGACTATGAACACTGAAGCTTTCTTT
v_gene: TRBV6-5
j_gene: TRBJ1-1
abundance: -
d_gene: -

CDR3aa: CASSLTGSKDIQYF
CDR3nt: TGTGCCAGCAGCTTGACGGGCTCTAAGGACATTCAGTACTTC
v_gene: TRBV5-4
j_gene: TRBJ2-4
abundance: -
d_gene: -

CDR3aa: CASTTGGNTEAFF
CDR3nt: TGTGCCAGCACCACGGGAGGGAACACTGAAGCTTTCTTT
v_gene: TRBV7-8
j_gene: TRBJ1-1
abundance: few
d_gene: -